This T cell receptor beta chain was captured by sequencing in a study of shared clonotypes between healthy human individuals. About the study: Every donor yielded three CD4 naive, three CD4 memory, two CD8 naive and one CD8 memory plate.

Here immunoSEQ multiplex PCR was the method, and the copy in TCRdb shows in-frame clones only, minus some. The sample yields about 580,000 clones, roughly 98% seen once. The CDR3 has 17 residues. Looked up from germline, CDR1 is SGHRS and CDR2 is YFSETQ. V was pared by 4 bases and J by 2 bases, with 19 bases between. Naive CD8 cells lacked CD45RO, underwent positive selection for CCR7 and left out terminally differentiated effector memory CD45RA+ cells. The sequencing sample was made of naive CD8+ T cells sorted from blood. This rearrangement joins TRBV5-1 to TRBJ2-1, with D possibly matching TRBD2 (6 bases). The sequence came from a man aged 30 to 39 in good health. This CDR3 reads CASSAPGGSSTYNEQFF. In DNA, the CDR3 is TGCGCCAGCAGCGCGCCCGGAGGGAGTTCCACCTACAATGAGCAGTTCTTC.